This record looks at one TCR beta chain sequence and its context. The antigen remains undetermined. This sample was taken from a study of identical twins. Template switching added a universal primer site, and cDNA bore unique molecular identifiers. TCRdb reprocessed the 5' RACE reads with MiXCR, giving one entry per CDR3 protein. Of 500,000 or so distinct CDR3 sequences in the sample, about 13% were seen once. V was pared by 6 bases and J by 3 bases, with 6 bases of the junction left unmatched. The CDR3 runs to 17 residues. The germline CDR1 and CDR2 sequences are MDHEN and SYDVKM. Whole-study findings and limits: Among beta out-of-frame sequences, excess sharing between twins appeared weaker. Insertions were reduced in abundant cord blood beta clonotypes but not in memory repertoires.

Separately, the same data were catalogued under a study of yellow fever vaccine responses in identical twins.

The sample was CD4+ T cells sorted from blood. The TCR comes from a woman younger than 35 in good health. The chain employs TRBV28 and TRBJ2-1, with 15 bases identical to TRBD2. The CDR3, as DNA: TGTGCCAGCAGGGAAGGGACTAGCGGGAGGTACTACAATGAGCAGTTCTTC. Amino acids: CASREGTSGRYYNEQFF.